Each of the 27 T cell receptor beta chains below was sequenced from the same sample in a study of TIL therapy for anti-PD-1-resistant metastatic lung cancer. This was the immunoSEQ v3 assay. Libraries were prepared by immunoSEQ multiplex PCR; TCRdb keeps only in-frame clonotypes and omits some of them. Of some 60,000 clones in the sample, 69% were seen once. The time point here: pre-treatment sample, taken before nivolumab and TIL therapy. The material was blood, obtained at baseline. Source of these receptors: a person aged 25 to 80 with non-small cell lung cancer.

The J gene is TRBJ2-7, the V gene TRBV5-5; D gene uncertain. Trimming cost V 3 bases and J 5 bases, with 6 bases left between them. Germline loops: CDR1 SGHKS, CDR2 YYEKEE (reference sequence). The CDR3 is 11 amino acids. DNA for the CDR3: TGTGCCAGCAGCTCGGGCCACGAGCAGTACTTC. Residues: CASSSGHEQYF.

The chain is built from TRBV5-1 and TRBJ2-7; a possible D gene is TRBD2 (6 bases). Trimming took off 6 bases at V and 1 base at J, with 14 bases between the two ends. The CDR3 consists of 14 residues. Germline V gene lookup returns CDR1 SGHRS and CDR2 YFSETQ. The CDR3 loop reads CASTPSSGSYEQYF. The CDR3 bases are TGCGCCAGCACGCCTTCGAGCGGGTCCTACGAGCAGTACTTC.

This chain uses TRBV11-2 with TRBJ2-2; TRBD2 aligns across 7 bases. The J segment lost 6 bases and the V segment lost 1 base, leaving 8 bases of the junction unmatched. This CDR3 is 16 amino acids long. CDR1 is SGHAT and CDR2 is FQNNGV in the germline V gene. The CDR3 DNA sequence: TGTGCCAGCAGCTTAGGCCTAGATCGGGGGGCCGGGGAGCTGTTTTTT. It translates to CASSLGLDRGAGELFF.

This sequence joins TRBV7-6 and TRBJ2-7, with unresolved D. Germline assignment: CDR1 SGHVS and CDR2 FNYEAQ. There are 14 residues in the CDR3. V was cut by 0 bases and J by 1 base, with 7 bases left in between. The CDR3 DNA reads TGTGCCAGCAGCTTAGCTGGATTTTCCTACGAGCAGTACTTC. As protein: CASSLAGFSYEQYF. Together with reference TRBV7-6 and TRBJ2-7, the CDR3 gives the full variable domain: GAGVSQSPRYKVTKRGQDVALRCDPISGHVSLYWYRQALGQGPEFLTYFNYEAQQDKSGLPNDRFSAERPEGSISTLTIQRTEQRDSAMYRCASSLAGFSYEQYFGPGTRLTVT.

This clone rates as medium-sized (0.01 to 0.1%). CDR3 loop: CASSEGGASGETQYF. The CDR3 DNA is TGTGCCAGCAGTGAAGGAGGGGCCTCGGGGGAGACCCAGTACTTC. V is TRBV2 and J is TRBJ2-5, with D perhaps given as TRBD1 or TRBD2 (5 bases each). There are 15 residues in the CDR3. With 1 base removed from V and 5 bases from J, the gap between germline ends came to 14 bases. Germline CDR1 and CDR2: SNHLY and FYNNEI.

Only one count was recorded for this clone. The V call is TRBV4-1, the J call TRBJ2-1, with D uncertain. The germline V gene has CDR1 MGHRA and CDR2 YSYEKL. CDR3 length: 15 amino acids. With 4 bases removed from V and 5 bases from J, the gap between germline ends came to 15 bases. This chain's CDR3 is CASSRPRKKNNEQFF. DNA for the CDR3: TGCGCCAGCAGCCGGCCCCGTAAAAAGAACAATGAGCAGTTCTTC.

This clone was seen a few times. The chain joins TRBV11-3 to TRBJ1-4; unclear D gene. The germline V gene has CDR1 SGHNT and CDR2 YENEEA. Trimming pared 3 bases from V and 11 bases from J, leaving 4 bases between. The CDR3 is 10 residues long. The CDR3 nucleotides read TGTGCCAGCAGCTTCCCCAAACTGTTTTTT. Translation gives CASSFPKLFF. Based on the CDR3 plus reference TRBV11-3 and TRBJ1-4, the full variable domain is EAGVVQSPRYKIIEKKQPVAFWCNPISGHNTLYWYLQNLGQGPELLIRYENEEAVDDSQLPKDRFSAERLKGVDSTLKIQPAELGDSAVYLCASSFPKLFFGSGTQLSVL.

Ten or more counts support this clone. The V call is TRBV19, the J call TRBJ1-2; D unclear. This CDR3 is 16 amino acids long. The germline V gene has CDR1 LNHDA and CDR2 SQIVND (reference sequence). V dropped 4 bases and J dropped 3 bases, with 18 bases sitting between them. The CDR3 here is CASSTTSSDGYYGYTF. CDR3 DNA: TGTGCCAGTAGTACTACTAGCTCGGACGGGTACTATGGCTACACCTTC.

The V gene is TRBV6-5, the J gene TRBJ2-2; D is possibly TRBD2 (7 bases). This CDR3 is built from 14 residues. V lost 6 bases and J lost 3, with 11 bases in between. Germline lookup yields CDR1 MNHEY and CDR2 SVGAGI. The DNA of the CDR3 is TGTGCCAGCAGAAAAGGGGGGGACACCGGGGAGCTGTTTTTT. Its protein product is CASRKGGDTGELFF.

In nucleotides, the CDR3 is TGTGCCAGCAGCTTAGCTATGACAGGGAAGAGCAATCAGCCCCAGCATTTT. Translating gives CASSLAMTGKSNQPQHF. The chain employs TRBV11-3 and TRBJ1-5; 7 positions match TRBD1. Germline CDR1 reads SGHNT; CDR2 reads YENEEA. CDR3 length: 17 residues. V was clipped by 1 base and J by 1 base; unmatched bases: 7. Supplemented by reference TRBV11-3 and TRBJ1-5, the full variable domain reads EAGVVQSPRYKIIEKKQPVAFWCNPISGHNTLYWYLQNLGQGPELLIRYENEEAVDDSQLPKDRFSAERLKGVDSTLKIQPAELGDSAVYLCASSLAMTGKSNQPQHFGDGTRLSIL.

V gene TRBV5-4 combines with J gene TRBJ2-6; perhaps D is TRBD1 or TRBD2 (5 bases each). Trimming removed 4 bases from V and 0 bases from J, with 11 bases in between. CDR1 is SGHNT and CDR2 is YYREEE in the germline V gene (reference sequence). This CDR3 contains 16 residues. The CDR3 loop reads CASSRGVISGANVLTF. The CDR3 nucleotides read TGTGCCAGCAGCCGAGGGGTTATCTCTGGGGCCAACGTCCTGACTTTC.

This clone was recorded once. The chain has TRBV7-6 and TRBJ2-7; D ambiguous. CDR1 is SGHVS and CDR2 is FNYEAQ in the germline V gene. Trimming took 5 bases from V and 6 from J, leaving 14 bases between them. There are 13 residues in the CDR3. The CDR3 here is CASSPNLAFEQYF. CDR3 nucleotide sequence: TGTGCCAGCAGCCCAAATCTTGCGTTCGAGCAGTACTTC. Based on the CDR3 plus reference TRBV7-6 and TRBJ2-7, the full variable domain is GAGVSQSPRYKVTKRGQDVALRCDPISGHVSLYWYRQALGQGPEFLTYFNYEAQQDKSGLPNDRFSAERPEGSISTLTIQRTEQRDSAMYRCASSPNLAFEQYFGPGTRLTVT.

V gene TRBV5-1 combines with J gene TRBJ2-3; D may be TRBD1 (5 bases). The CDR3 extends over 16 amino acids. Germline V lookup: CDR1 SGHRS, CDR2 YFSETQ. Trimming shortened V by 1 base and J by 5 bases, and 17 bases separated the two germline ends. CDR3 amino acids: CASSLLSQVQGDTQYF. The CDR3 coding sequence is TGCGCCAGCAGCTTGTTGTCACAGGTCCAAGGAGATACGCAGTATTTT.

This clone appeared a few times. The chain employs TRBV2 and TRBJ1-3; no clear D. There are 14 residues in the CDR3. V lost 7 bases to trimming and J lost 0 bases, with 10 bases between them. Germline CDR1 and CDR2: SNHLY and FYNNEI. CDR3 sequence (DNA): TGTGCCAGCATTCCGGCTTACTCTGGAAACACCATATATTTT. It encodes CASIPAYSGNTIYF.

The chain joins TRBV19 to TRBJ2-1; D uncertain. V was cut by 5 bases and J by 0 bases, with 11 bases left in between. Germline assignment: CDR1 LNHDA and CDR2 SQIVND (reference sequence). The CDR3 covers 15 residues. The CDR3 is CASSPDRNSYNEQFF. CDR3 bases: TGTGCCAGTAGTCCTGACCGGAACTCCTACAATGAGCAGTTCTTC.

This clone was counted only a few times. CDR3 coding DNA: TGTGCCAGCAGCTTGGCGCTAAATCCCACCTACGAGCAGTACTTC. Translated: CASSLALNPTYEQYF. The chain couples TRBV5-4 to TRBJ2-7; D is uncertain. Germline V CDR1 and CDR2: SGHNT, YYREEE (reference sequence). The V and J ends lost 0 bases and 2 bases respectively, with 12 bases between them. There are 15 residues in the CDR3. Variable domain in full (rest from reference TRBV5-4 and TRBJ2-7): ETGVTQSPTHLIKTRGQQVTLRCSSQSGHNTVSWYQQALGQGPQFIFQYYREEENGRGNFPPRFSGLQFPNYSSELNVNALELDDSALYLCASSLALNPTYEQYFGPGTRLTVT.

The chain links TRBV5-1 to TRBJ2-1, with D hard to call. Trimming removed 0 bases from V and 4 bases from J, with 8 bases in between. CDR3 length equals 14 residues. Germline V gene data show CDR1 as SGHRS and CDR2 as YFSETQ. The CDR3: CASSLESSYNEQFF. Here the CDR3 DNA reads TGCGCCAGCAGCTTGGAAAGCAGTTACAATGAGCAGTTCTTC.

This chain links TRBV5-1 with TRBJ2-1, with 8 bases that match TRBD1. The J segment lost 2 bases and the V segment lost 4 bases, leaving 5 bases of the junction unmatched. The CDR3 is 15 amino acids. The germline CDR1 and CDR2 sequences are SGHRS and YFSETQ. The CDR3 protein is CASSLGTGAYNEQFF. CDR3 bases: TGCGCCAGCAGCCTCGGGACAGGTGCCTACAATGAGCAGTTCTTC. The full variable domain, its missing parts supplied by reference TRBV5-1 and TRBJ2-1, is KAGVTQTPRYLIKTRGQQVTLSCSPISGHRSVSWYQQTPGQGLQFLFEYFSETQRNKGNFPGRFSGRQFSNSRSEMNVSTLELGDSALYLCASSLGTGAYNEQFFGPGTRLTVL.

CDR3 loop: CASSLGGTPNQPQHF. CDR3 nucleotides: TGTGCCAGCAGCTTAGGGGGGACACCCAATCAGCCCCAGCATTTT. The chain employs TRBV11-2 and TRBJ1-5; D perhaps matches TRBD1 (6 bases). V shed 1 base and J shed 3 bases, with 10 bases lying between them. The V gene's germline CDR1 is SGHAT and CDR2 FQNNGV. The CDR3 loop spans 15 amino acids.

This clone was counted once. The chain joins TRBV15 to TRBJ2-7, with 8 bases that match TRBD1. The CDR3 is 16 residues long. V shed 0 bases, J shed 4 bases, and the junction held 8 bases outside the gene matches. Per germline, CDR1 LNHNV and CDR2 YYDKDF (reference sequence). For the CDR3, the DNA is TGTGCCACCAGCAGAGACCTGCAGCAGGGGGCATACGAGCAGTACTTC. It specifies CATSRDLQQGAYEQYF.

This clone was observed a single time. The J gene is TRBJ2-1, the V gene TRBV30; TRBD2 matches at 9 bases. With V trimmed by 0 bases and J by 3 bases, 12 bases remained unmatched. CDR1 and CDR2 from the germline V gene are GTSNPN and SVGIG (reference sequence). The CDR3 totals 18 residues. CDR3 DNA sequence: TGTGCCTGGAGTGTACTTTATGGGAAAGCGGGAGGCTACAATGAGCAGTTCTTC. It translates to CAWSVLYGKAGGYNEQFF.

The chain links TRBV27 to TRBJ2-6; D tentatively fits TRBD1 or TRBD2 (6 bases each). The germline V gene has CDR1 MNHEY and CDR2 SMNVEV (reference sequence). The CDR3 is 17 amino acids. V lost 2 bases and J lost 0, with 11 bases in between. In DNA form, the CDR3 reads TGTGCCAGCAGTTTAACGGGGGCAAGCTCTGGGGCCAACGTCCTGACTTTC. Encoded protein: CASSLTGASSGANVLTF.

This clone was observed a handful of times. The chain is built from TRBV5-6 and TRBJ1-6; D not certain. V shed 0 bases and J shed 8 bases, with 9 bases lying between them. The CDR3 is made up of 14 amino acids. The V gene's germline CDR1 is SGHDT and CDR2 YYEEEE. The CDR3 nucleotides read TGTGCCAGCAGCTTGGGCAGGTCGGATTCACCCCTCCACTTT. Encoded protein: CASSLGRSDSPLHF.

The chain links TRBV19 to TRBJ2-2; no clear D. Germline CDR1 LNHDA, CDR2 SQIVND (reference sequence). V shed 0 bases and J shed 3 bases, with 8 bases lying between them. The CDR3 extends over 15 amino acids. The DNA of the CDR3 is TGTGCCAGTAGTATAGAACGGACCTACACCGGGGAGCTGTTTTTT. This gives the protein CASSIERTYTGELFF. The full variable domain, with the rest looked up from reference TRBV19 and TRBJ2-2, is DGGITQSPKYLFRKEGQNVTLSCEQNLNHDAMYWYRQDPGQGLRLIYYSQIVNDFQKGDIAEGYSVSREKKESFPLTVTSAQKNPTAFYLCASSIERTYTGELFFGEGSRLTVL.

This chain links TRBV28 with TRBJ2-6; unclear D gene. This CDR3 is built from 14 residues. V lost 2 bases and J 0 bases, leaving 2 bases between the germline ends. Germline values: CDR1 MDHEN, CDR2 SYDVKM. The CDR3 region is CASSLVSGANVLTF. The CDR3 coding sequence is TGTGCCAGCAGTTTAGTCTCTGGGGCCAACGTCCTGACTTTC.

This chain links TRBV9 with TRBJ1-1, with TRBD1 identical over 8 bases. V lost 7 bases, J lost 0 bases, and 5 bases stayed unmatched. CDR3 length equals 14 residues. CDR1 and CDR2 from the germline V gene are SGDLS and YYNGEE. The CDR3: CASQGAGMNTEAFF. The DNA of the CDR3 is TGTGCCAGCCAGGGGGCGGGAATGAACACTGAAGCTTTCTTT.

The chain is built from TRBV29-1 and TRBJ2-2; 7 bases fit TRBD2. From germline, CDR1 is SQVTM and CDR2 ANQGSEA. The CDR3 runs 12 residues. The CDR3 bases are TGCAGTACCTATAGCGGGACCGGGGAGCTGTTTTTT. Translation gives CSTYSGTGELFF.